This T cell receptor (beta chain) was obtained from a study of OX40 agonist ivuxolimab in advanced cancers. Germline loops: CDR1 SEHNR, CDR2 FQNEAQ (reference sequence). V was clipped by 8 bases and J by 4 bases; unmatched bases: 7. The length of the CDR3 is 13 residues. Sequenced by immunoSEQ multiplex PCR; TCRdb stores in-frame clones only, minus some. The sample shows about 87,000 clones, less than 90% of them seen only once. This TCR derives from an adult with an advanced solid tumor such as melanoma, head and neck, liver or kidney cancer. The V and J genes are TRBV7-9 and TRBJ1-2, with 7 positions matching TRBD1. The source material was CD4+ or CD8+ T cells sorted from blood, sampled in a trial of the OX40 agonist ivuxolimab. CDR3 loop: CASQGDRAYGYTF. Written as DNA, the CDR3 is TGTGCCAGCCAAGGCGACAGGGCCTATGGCTACACCTTC.